This section outlines one T cell receptor beta chain sequence together with its context. Its antigen target is currently unknown. Base qualities are not at hand, and no much larger clone is one base apart. Trimming removed 0 bases from V and 7 bases from J; the gene matches leave 4 bases unexplained. The germline V gene sets CDR1 to SGHRS and CDR2 to YFSETQ. The CDR3 goes from the cysteine to the phenylalanine over 15 residues. The kept DNA is CDR3 alone, 45 bases in frame from the first base. Preparation of the library involved the immunoSEQ multiplex PCR assay. The multiplex PCR relied on a mix of 60 forward primers for TCR Vbeta segments and 13 reverse primers for TCR Jbeta segments. A multiplex PCR assay on genomic DNA amplified the CDR3 region of rearranged TCR beta genes. The amplified TCR beta libraries were sequenced on the Illumina HiSeq System as 87-base-pair reads. Turning to the authors' computational methods: A later analysis tallied some 79 million unique TCR beta chains across the 600 to 700 repertoires, and approximately 11 million of those chains were shared by two or more donors. To remove PCR and sequencing errors, raw reads were error-corrected and collapsed into unique sequences using a nearest-neighbor algorithm that merged closely related sequences. V, D and J gene segments were assigned by aligning CDR3 sequences to IMGT reference sequences. For a sequence to be retained, a match of at least six nucleotides to both a V gene segment and a J gene segment was required. Rearrangements were classified as productive when the CDR3 lacked stop codons and remained in frame with V and J, and all other rearrangements were classified as non-productive. CDR3 was defined according to IMGT convention as the region running from the second conserved V-encoded cysteine to the conserved J-encoded phenylalanine. In an earlier analysis of 587 of the donors, sequences lacking an unambiguous match to a single V gene segment were excluded. An earlier analysis of 587 of the donors classified V segments as functional when productive rearrangements were above 56.7% and as segregating when the standard deviation between donors was above 5%. A statistical classification framework was built to diagnose cytomegalovirus status from the catalog of TCR beta chain sequences. V and J gene assignment, in a later analysis, came from comparing TCR nucleotide sequences with IMGT/GENE-DB human TR gene sequences. Using the TCRdist pipeline, a later analysis assigned CDR3 sequences along with most-parsimonious VDJ recombination scenarios. In a later analysis, each TCR beta chain was defined by its CDR3 amino acid sequence together with its V-gene family, and reads lacking a unique V-gene family were excluded. In a later analysis, 450 to 600 highly shared, low-generation-probability nucleotide sequences were removed to address suspected cross-contamination and a sequencing artifact. For each public chain, a later analysis derived a clonal expansion index from normalized ranks of inferred template counts within each repertoire. A later analysis computed generation probabilities with a VDJ recombination model fitted to out-of-frame rearrangements, and checked the results against IGoR. Hypergeometric tests were used in a later analysis to score TCR-TCR, TCR-HLA and TCR-CMV co-occurrence, with a repertoire-size bias correction applied to the TCR pairs. In a later analysis, false discovery rates were estimated by permuting HLA or CMV assignments 20 times. In a later analysis, co-occurring TCRs were grouped with DBSCAN, and TCRdist sequence similarity was added when clustering was performed within HLA-allele-positive subsets. Repertoires with fewer than 30,000 or more than 120,000 public chains, plus five repertoires with anomalous nucleotide sharing, were excluded from co-occurrence clustering. Drawn from immuneACCESS, this table holds only the in-frame rearrangements with V and J called that TCRdb kept. Clones are partly lost; checked studies trace under half to an unresolved V gene and leave the rest unexplained. The V and J calls and the clone size are those of that table, but D and trimming were determined from the DNA. The sample includes around 130,000 clones, with about 81% observed a single time. Approximately 1.8% of the sample comes from the top ten.

This entry is derived from a study of cytomegalovirus exposure and HLA in healthy donors (dated by TCRdb to about 2017). For the wider study: An earlier analysis of approximately 600 of the donors reported approximately 270 Gb of sequence data and some 120 million unique TCR beta sequences from 150 million to 200 million T cells. An early release covering 550 to 650 HLA-typed donors comprised 300 to 350 gigabases of sequencing data and 85 million or so unique TCR sequences. Of the roughly 420 genotyped donors, approximately 80% were placed in the genetic ancestry cluster associated with self-reported Caucasian donors. The study aimed to test whether cataloging public T cell receptors could reveal signatures of past pathogen exposure. The study used immunosequencing to profile the T cell repertoires of approximately 650 subjects and linked those repertoires to cytomegalovirus serostatus. A separate validation cohort of more than 100 different subjects was used in addition to the approximately 640-subject first cohort. High-throughput TCR immunosequencing, statistical association of individual TCRs with disease status, and machine learning were combined to predict cytomegalovirus infection status. To study patterns of TCR occurrence, a later analysis re-analyzed previously published TCR beta repertoires from around 660 donors and added high-resolution HLA genotyping. The later analysis used no new phenotypic data to find candidate immune exposures, relying instead on TCR beta sequences and their occurrence across donors. To decide whether each TCR beta V gene segment behaved as functional or pseudogenic, an earlier analysis of some 580 of the donors relied on high-throughput TCR beta sequencing. Donor age, sex, ethnicity and CMV serostatus were collected together with the repertoire data. A later genetic analysis used genome-wide SNP genotypes for about 55% of the 666 donors, treating that subset as a discovery cohort. Every discovery cohort repertoire had been produced on one sequencing platform. HLA typing included class I and class II loci at four-digit resolution. Typing coverage varied by locus: roughly 629-640 donors for A, B, C, DRB1 and DQB1; approximately 500 for DQA1; some 610 for DPA1; about 450 for DPB1. Because of strong linkage in the cohort, five DR-DQ haplotypes were treated as single units for association and clustering. Among around 400 genotyped donors of the cohort, an average of approximately 250,000 unique TCR beta nucleotide sequences were sequenced per donor, around 18% of them non-productive. Broad study findings and their caveats: In a later analysis, the rate of TCR association differed among HLA loci, with DRB1 alleles having the most associated TCRs and HLA-C alleles having the fewest. While some public TCRs were present in many individuals, most TCR sequences turned up only very rarely across donors. A later genetic analysis associated a missense DCLRE1C variant with V-gene and J-gene trimming of TCR beta chains, and an independent cohort replicated the association. According to a later genetic analysis, donors in an Asian-associated ancestry cluster had fewer N-insertions in productive TCRs than the approximately 670-donor mean. CMV serostatus was the only immune exposure information available for the cohort. In a later analysis, over 15,000 TCR beta sequences were associated with specific HLA alleles at a false discovery rate of 0.05. In vitro tests confirmed that a few of the cytomegalovirus-associated TCR beta chains recognize cytomegalovirus antigens. A later analysis found that HLA-associated TCR beta chains were more clonally expanded and had lower generation probabilities than equally common non-associated chains. Because counts were too low, roughly 18 rarely observed V segments, including chromosome 9 orphons, were left out of the earlier analysis of some 640 of the donors. A total of fewer than 200 TCR beta chains were listed by the study as associated with cytomegalovirus. Only TCR beta chains were sequenced in this cohort, and the absence of alpha or paired-chain data limited detectable features. The 87-base-pair reads could not distinguish some IMGT-functional V segments, including TRBV6-2 and TRBV6-3, so those segments were excluded. Sequencing depth was assumed to be roughly uniform across donors in the presence/absence analyses, though that assumption may not hold. An earlier analysis of 587 of the donors showed that most TCR beta V segments appeared in productive rearrangements either about 87% or about 30% of the time, which broadly matched IMGT annotations. According to a later analysis, most CMV-associated TCR beta chains appeared to be HLA-restricted, and the HLA associations seemed to be driven largely by CMV exposure. Correlated functional status among segregating V segments might reflect linkage disequilibrium, but an unknown experimental factor could not be ruled out. When HLA alleles, especially DR and DQ, strongly co-occurred, TCR associations were difficult to assign to individual alleles. The classifier was reported to diagnose cytomegalovirus status with high specificity and sensitivity in both the original and validation cohorts. A further reported finding was that TCR beta sequences accurately predicted the HLA-A and HLA-B alleles for most subjects in the first cohort. The authors suggested that the approach could potentially be extended to other disease states and immunological phenotypes. A group of highly shared sequence variants was considered likely to be a technical artifact of the sequencing pipeline. Because HLA typing was unavailable for some donors at each locus, only the typed subset was used in association tests. A later analysis reported that several top co-occurrence clusters appeared linked to parvovirus B19, influenza, CMV and Epstein-Barr virus.

The cohort was made up of 500 to 800 healthy bone marrow donors. At the time of sampling, every cohort member was nominally healthy, though immune exposures that went unrecorded were likely present. The donor tested CMV seronegative, placing the donor among the 350 or so seronegative members of the cohort. Each donor provided a peripheral blood sample, and peripheral blood mononuclear cells were used for TCR beta sequencing. The Qiagen DNeasy Blood Extraction Kit was used to extract genomic DNA from the blood cell samples. The source material was PBMCs. The clonotype comes from a man aged 35-49 years in good health and CMV-seronegative. Here the chain combines TRBV5-1 and TRBJ2-1; the central 10 bases match TRBD2. The bases read TGCGCCAGCAGCTTGGCTAGCGGGAGTATGAATGAGCAGTTCTTC. Translated, this gives CASSLASGSMNEQFF. When the CDR3 is completed using the reference TRBV5-1 and TRBJ2-1 genes on either side, the full variable domain is KAGVTQTPRYLIKTRGQQVTLSCSPISGHRSVSWYQQTPGQGLQFLFEYFSETQRNKGNFPGRFSGRQFSNSRSEMNVSTLELGDSALYLCASSLASGSMNEQFFGPGTRLTVL.